These T cell receptor beta chains were read from a single sample in a study of vaccination and CD4 T cells after COVID-19. TCRdb re-derived calls from the PCR reads in MiXCR, one entry per CDR3 protein. Seen here are about 20,000 distinct CDR3 sequences, around 50% observed once, and the top ten hold about 7.5%. These receptors' targets are unknown. Sequencing used CD4+ T cells from blood, cultured in vitro. All receptors come from a human donor who had recovered from COVID-19. Each CDR3 is given with its conserved first and last residue. Fields, in order: D gene, V gene, J gene, clone size, CDR3 DNA, CDR3 protein. A D gene is named only where the DNA matches it firmly. Size is stated for part of the rows, as once, few or many counts, or as a class when the clone is expanded.

TRBD1,TRBV27,TRBJ1-6,medium-sized,TGTGCCAGCAGTTTAAGGACAGGGGGCAAGACACCCCTCCACTTT,CASSLRTGGKTPLHF
-,TRBV12-3/TRBV12-4,TRBJ2-5,once,TGTGCCAGCAGTTTAGCTGGGCAGACCCAGTACTTC,CASSLAGQTQYF
-,TRBV28,TRBJ1-5,-,TGTACCAGCAGTTCCTATCAGCCCCAGCATTTT,CTSSSYQPQHF
TRBD1,TRBV28,TRBJ2-4,once,TGTGCCAGCAGTTTAAACAGGGGTAACATTCAGTACTTC,CASSLNRGNIQYF
-,TRBV11-2,TRBJ2-3,-,TGTGCCAGCAGCCTTCCCGAGCACATAAGCACAGATACGCAGTATTTT,CASSLPEHISTDTQYF
-,TRBV6-1,TRBJ2-7,-,TGTGCCAGCAGTCCAACCGGACGGGTTCGGAACGAGCAGTACTTC,CASSPTGRVRNEQYF
TRBD2,TRBV9,TRBJ2-3,-,TGTGCCAGCAGCGTAACTAGCGGGAGGGATACGCAGTATTTT,CASSVTSGRDTQYF
-,TRBV20-1,TRBJ2-1,-,TGCAGTGCTAGAGGGGCATCCTACAATGAGCAGTTCTTC,CSARGASYNEQFF
-,TRBV5-1,TRBJ2-4,-,TGCGCCAGCAGCTCTCCGGCGGAGGGAGCCAAAAACATTCAGTACTTC,CASSSPAEGAKNIQYF
-,TRBV12-3/TRBV12-4,TRBJ1-1,few,TGTGCCAGCAGCCGAGCTACGGCGGGCACTGAAGCTTTCTTT,CASSRATAGTEAFF
-,TRBV9,TRBJ1-2,-,TGTGCCAGCAGCGTCCCCAGTGACGGCTACACCTTC,CASSVPSDGYTF
-,TRBV5-4,TRBJ2-2,-,TGTGCCAGCAGCTTTAAGGGCGGAGGTGGCGGGGAGCTGTTTTTT,CASSFKGGGGGELFF
-,TRBV20-1,TRBJ2-2,-,TGCAGTGCTAGAGGAGGACTTAACACCGGGGAGCTGTTTTTT,CSARGGLNTGELFF
TRBD1,TRBV2,TRBJ2-2,-,TGTGCCAGCAGTGCCGGACAGGGGGGCACCGGGGAGCTGTTTTTT,CASSAGQGGTGELFF
-,TRBV2,TRBJ2-7,-,TGTGCCAGCACCCGAGGGGGGAGATCCTACGAGCAGTACTTC,CASTRGGRSYEQYF
TRBD1,TRBV5-1,TRBJ1-2,-,TGCGCCAGCAGCGCCGGGACAGGCATCTATGGCTACACCTTC,CASSAGTGIYGYTF
TRBD2,TRBV15,TRBJ2-7,-,TGTGCCACCAGCGACCCGGGACTAGCGGCCTACGAGCAGTACTTC,CATSDPGLAAYEQYF
-,TRBV25-1,TRBJ1-2,few,TGTGCCAGCAGTGACCGGGCCTTAGGGGACTATGGCTACACCTTC,CASSDRALGDYGYTF
-,TRBV28,TRBJ1-1,-,TGTGCCAGCCTCTTGAAATACCGGCCCCGCTTTATGAACACTGAAGCTTTCTTT,CASLLKYRPRFMNTEAFF
-,TRBV27,TRBJ1-6,-,TGTGCCAGCAGAGAGCCGGGATCTAATTCACCCCTCCACTTT,CASREPGSNSPLHF
-,TRBV6-1,TRBJ2-5,-,TGTGCCAGCAGTGAAGGCCCAGGGTGGGAGACCCAGTACTTC,CASSEGPGWETQYF
TRBD2,TRBV24-1,TRBJ2-1,-,TGTGCCACCAGTGAGGCTAGCGGGAGATACAATGAGCAGTTCTTC,CATSEASGRYNEQFF
-,TRBV12-3/TRBV12-4,TRBJ1-1,-,TGTGCCAGCAGTAGGGCGGGAAGGAACGCTTTCTTT,CASSRAGRNAFF
-,TRBV11-2,TRBJ2-5,few,TGTGCCAGCAGCTTAGAGATTGCAGGTATAGGGACCCAGTACTTC,CASSLEIAGIGTQYF
TRBD2,TRBV20-1,TRBJ2-3,-,TGCAGTGCTACGGGACTAGCGGGGAGCACAGATACGCAGTATTTT,CSATGLAGSTDTQYF
-,TRBV30,TRBJ1-5,few,TGTGCCTGGAGTGTCTATGGGGGGGAGCCCCAGCATTTT,CAWSVYGGEPQHF
-,TRBV19,TRBJ1-2,few,TGTGCCAGTAGTACCCCCCGGGATGGTGGGCGAGGCTACACCTTC,CASSTPRDGGRGYTF
TRBD1,TRBV18,TRBJ2-7,-,TGTGCCAGCTCACCCGGGACAGGCCTCAACGAGCAGTACTTC,CASSPGTGLNEQYF
-,TRBV27,TRBJ1-2,-,TGTGCCAGCAGCGGACATCCCCCTAACTATGGCTACACCTTC,CASSGHPPNYGYTF
-,TRBV11-2,TRBJ2-1,few,TGTGCCAGCAGCTCCCTTAGGACACACAATGAGCAGTTCTTC,CASSSLRTHNEQFF
-,TRBV20-1,TRBJ2-2,-,TGCAGTGCTACCAACACCGGGGAGCTGTTTTTT,CSATNTGELFF
-,TRBV7-2,TRBJ2-3,-,TGTGCCAGCAGCCCCGCCCCATCACCGCGCTACAGCACAGATACGCAGTATTTT,CASSPAPSPRYSTDTQYF
TRBD2,TRBV12-3/TRBV12-4,TRBJ2-1,-,TGTGCCAGCAGTTTAGCTGGGACTAGCGTAGGCAATGAGCAGTTCTTC,CASSLAGTSVGNEQFF
-,TRBV20-1,TRBJ1-5,few,TGCAGTGCTGGATCTAATTTGGATCAGCCCCAGCATTTT,CSAGSNLDQPQHF
-,TRBV6-2/TRBV6-3,TRBJ1-1,few,TGTGCCAGCAGTTTCGGACAGATGAACACTGAAGCTTTCTTT,CASSFGQMNTEAFF
TRBD2,TRBV24-1,TRBJ2-3,-,TGTGCCACCAGTGATTTGGGGCTAGCGGGATCCACAGATACGCAGTATTTT,CATSDLGLAGSTDTQYF
TRBD1,TRBV5-5,TRBJ1-2,-,TGTGCCAGCAGCTATCAGGGGGATGGCTACACCTTC,CASSYQGDGYTF
TRBD1,TRBV28,TRBJ2-5,-,TGTGCCAGCAGTCAACTCCGACAGGGGGCGGGGGAGACCCAGTACTTC,CASSQLRQGAGETQYF
TRBD1,TRBV7-2,TRBJ1-1,-,TGTGCCAGCAGACACCCGGACAGGCTTCGAGCTTTCTTT,CASRHPDRLRAFF
-,TRBV19,TRBJ2-7,-,TGTGCCAGTAGTGGGACGGTGGACTCCTACGAGCAGTACTTC,CASSGTVDSYEQYF
-,TRBV23-1,TRBJ2-7,-,TGCGCCAGCAAGAGGGGCCGCCGCTCCTACGAGCAGTACTTC,CASKRGRRSYEQYF
TRBD1,TRBV20-1,TRBJ1-1,-,TGCAGTGCTTTGCGGACAGGGGAAGGCACTGAAGCTTTCTTT,CSALRTGEGTEAFF
TRBD1,TRBV6-2/TRBV6-3,TRBJ2-5,once,TGTGCCAGCAGTCTAGGGAGAGTTAGGACAGGGCAAGAGACCCAGTACTTC,CASSLGRVRTGQETQYF
-,TRBV7-9,TRBJ2-5,-,TGTGCCAGCAGCTTCTTACCGGGACCGGAGGGGTCGGAGACCCAGTACTTC,CASSFLPGPEGSETQYF
TRBD1,TRBV20-1,TRBJ1-1,few,TGCAGCCCTGAGGGGGCCCTATACACTGAAGCTTTCTTT,CSPEGALYTEAFF
-,TRBV24-1,TRBJ1-1,-,TGTGCCACCAGTGATTCCGACAGCCCTGAAGCTTTCTTT,CATSDSDSPEAFF
-,TRBV6-2/TRBV6-3,TRBJ2-5,-,TGTGCCAGCACCCGGACAGTCCAAGAGACCCAGTACTTC,CASTRTVQETQYF
TRBD1,TRBV2,TRBJ2-1,-,TGTGCCAGCAGTGGACAGGGGGTATACAATGAGCAGTTCTTC,CASSGQGVYNEQFF
TRBD1,TRBV10-2,TRBJ2-7,-,TGCGCCAGCAGAACCGGGACAGGGGGGACCTACGAGCAGTACTTC,CASRTGTGGTYEQYF
TRBD1,TRBV24-1,TRBJ1-5,few,TGTGCCACCAGTGATAACCAGGGGGTCAGTCAGCCCCAGCATTTT,CATSDNQGVSQPQHF
TRBD2,TRBV5-1,TRBJ2-1,-,TGCGCCAGCAGCCCTCGGCTAGCGGGAGGGCCTGAGCAGTTCTTC,CASSPRLAGGPEQFF
-,TRBV27,TRBJ2-7,-,TGTGCCAGCAGTTTTAACGGGGCCTACGAGCAGTACTTC,CASSFNGAYEQYF
-,TRBV20-1,TRBJ1-2,few,TGCAGTGCTAGAGGGGGGAACTATGGCTACACCTTC,CSARGGNYGYTF
TRBD2,TRBV7-3,TRBJ2-1,-,TGTGCCAGCAGCTTAACGGCGGGAGGGCCAGGTGAGCAGTTCTTC,CASSLTAGGPGEQFF
-,TRBV27,TRBJ2-7,-,TGTGCCAGCGGGCAGGGCAATGCGGGCGAGCAGTACTTC,CASGQGNAGEQYF
TRBD1,TRBV25-1,TRBJ1-6,-,TGTGCCAGCAGGGGGATTCAGGGGGGGAATTCACCCCTCCACTTT,CASRGIQGGNSPLHF
-,TRBV21-1,TRBJ2-3,-,TGTGCCAGCAGCCTCCACACAGATACGCAGTATTTT,CASSLHTDTQYF